Listed here are 20 T cell receptor beta chains from one sample, sequenced in a study of T cells in Graves' hyperthyroidism and ophthalmopathy. From RNA transcripts, TCR beta CDR3 regions were amplified. HTBI primers were employed in a first-round RT-PCR of the TCR CDR3. TCRdb re-called the multiplex PCR reads through MiXCR, storing one row per CDR3 protein. This table has some 180,000 distinct CDR3 sequences, roughly a sixth appearing once. The sample was blood. The receptors shown here come from a woman aged 50 to 65 with Graves' hyperthyroidism.

This clonotype was picked up many times. V gene TRBV7-2 combines with J gene TRBJ2-5, with TRBD2 matching over 12 bases. The CDR3 contains 20 residues. The J segment lost 4 bases and the V segment lost 4 bases, leaving 19 bases of the junction unmatched. The germline CDR1 and CDR2 sequences are SGHTA and FQGNSA. CDR3 region: CASSSPGLAGPRKAGETQYF. CDR3 DNA sequence: TGTGCCAGCAGCTCCCCGGGACTAGCGGGCCCTCGGAAGGCGGGAGAGACCCAGTACTTC.

This clonotype appeared many times. The V gene is TRBV7-8, the J gene TRBJ2-1; tentative D call: TRBD2 (6 bases). The germline V and J ends were trimmed by 2 bases and 1 base, with 21 bases remaining between them. This CDR3 is 19 amino acids long. The V gene's germline CDR1 is SGHVS and CDR2 FQNEAQ. CDR3 protein: CASSLIGGISPRSYNEQFF. The CDR3 DNA sequence: TGTGCCAGCAGCTTAATCGGGGGTATAAGTCCGCGGTCCTACAATGAGCAGTTCTTC.

This clonotype was observed a few times. The chain combines TRBV6-5 with TRBJ1-2, with D possibly TRBD1 on 5 matching bases. The CDR3 consists of 15 residues. Trimming removed 0 bases at V and 4 bases at J, with 12 bases between. Germline V lookup: CDR1 MNHEY, CDR2 SVGAGI. The CDR3 DNA is TGTGCCAGCAGTTACTCGGGGGAAGGTGGCTATGGCTACACCTTC. It codes for CASSYSGEGGYGYTF.

Many counts were recorded for this clonotype. This chain uses TRBV7-2 with TRBJ1-5; D is uncertain. CDR3 size: 14 residues. V dropped 1 base and J dropped 11 bases, with 15 bases sitting between them. CDR1 SGHTA and CDR2 FQGNSA come from the germline V gene. The CDR3 bases are TGTGCCAGCAGCTTAGATAGTGACGAAGTGTCCCAGCATTTT. Translated: CASSLDSDEVSQHF.

This clonotype was detected only a few times. The chain uses TRBV12-3 or TRBV12-4 and TRBJ2-1, with D possibly being TRBD2 (6 bases). The CDR3 extends over 14 amino acids. The ends were cut back, 1 base at V and 5 bases at J, with 9 bases in the middle. The CDR3 sequence is CASSLVIADNEQFF. CDR3 coding DNA: TGTGCCAGCAGTTTAGTAATAGCGGACAATGAGCAGTTCTTC.

The rearrangement links TRBV5-6 to TRBJ1-4; the D is unclear. Germline V gene sequence: CDR1 SGHDT, CDR2 YYEEEE. CDR3 size: 15 residues. Trimming removed 8 bases at V and 3 bases at J, with 17 bases between. The DNA for the CDR3 is TGTGCCAGAAGACTGAGACCCTGGGCTAATGAAAAACTGTTTTTT. Protein: CARRLRPWANEKLFF. The complete variable domain, with remaining parts taken from reference TRBV5-6 and TRBJ1-4, reads DAGVTQSPTHLIKTRGQQVTLRCSPKSGHDTVSWYQQALGQGPQFIFQYYEEEERQRGNFPDRFSGHQFPNYSSELNVNALLLGDSALYLCARRLRPWANEKLFFGSGTQLSVL.

At least ten counts were recorded for this clonotype. The rearrangement links TRBV29-1 to TRBJ2-1; the match to TRBD2 covers 8 bases. CDR3 size: 15 residues. Germline loops: CDR1 SQVTM, CDR2 ANQGSEA. V shed 0 bases and J 7 bases; nucleotides not matched to a gene: 8. The CDR3 nucleotides read TGCAGCGTTGAAGAAACACAGCGGGAGAGGAATGAGCAGTTCTTC. Its translation is CSVEETQRERNEQFF.

The rearrangement links TRBV9 to TRBJ2-7, with no clear D. Judging by the DNA end, TRBJ2-1 fits better; the J call may be wrong. The CDR3 contains 15 residues. From germline, CDR1 is SGDLS and CDR2 YYNGEE. CDR3 sequence reads: CASSVAVESSYEQFF. The CDR3 nucleotides read TGTGCCAGCAGCGTAGCTGTAGAAAGCTCCTACGAGCAGTTCTTC.

The sample holds many counts of this clonotype. This chain connects TRBV28 to TRBJ2-7, with a weak D call TRBD2 (5 bases). Germline V gene data show CDR1 as MDHEN and CDR2 as SYDVKM. The CDR3 has 11 residues. V was cut by 11 bases and J by 4 bases, with 12 bases left in between. The CDR3 spells CAVTSTYEQYF. The DNA of the CDR3 is TGTGCCGTCACTAGTACGTACGAGCAGTACTTC.

In regard to this clonotype: A much larger clone sits a single nucleotide away, making a read error possible. The rearrangement links TRBV6-2 or TRBV6-3 to TRBJ1-1; 7 positions agree with TRBD1. There are 15 residues in the CDR3. Germline CDR1 and CDR2: MNHEY and SVGEGT. CDR3 DNA sequence: TGTGCCAGCAGTGCCAGACAGGGAAGGAACACTGGAGCTTTCTTT. As protein: CASSARQGRNTGAFF.

This clonotype turned up a few times. V gene TRBV19 combines with J gene TRBJ2-2, with D perhaps matching TRBD2 (5 bases). The ends were cut back, 4 bases at V and 7 bases at J, with 19 bases in the middle. This CDR3 contains 16 residues. Per germline, CDR1 LNHDA and CDR2 SQIVND (reference sequence). CDR3 protein: CASSRKETGSGGELFF. CDR3 nucleotides: TGTGCCAGTAGTAGAAAGGAGACGGGGTCGGGCGGGGAGCTGTTTTTT.

Only a few counts were recorded for this clonotype. This sequence joins TRBV29-1 and TRBJ1-1; no firm D call. Germline V gene lookup returns CDR1 SQVTM and CDR2 ANQGSEA. The CDR3 has 13 amino acids. The V and J ends lost 3 bases and 3 bases respectively, with 11 bases between them. CDR3 sequence reads: CSVEINRDTEAFF. The CDR3 bases are TGCAGCGTTGAGATAAATAGGGACACTGAAGCTTTCTTT. Drawing the rest from reference TRBV29-1 and TRBJ1-1, the complete variable domain is SAVISQKPSRDICQRGTSLTIQCQVDSQVTMMFWYRQQPGQSLTLIATANQGSEATYESGFVIDKFPISRPNLTFSTLTVSNMSPEDSSIYLCSVEINRDTEAFFGQGTRLTVV.

This chain links TRBV5-8 with TRBJ2-1; D is perhaps TRBD2 (5 bases). V lost 4 bases and J lost 6, with 8 bases in between. The CDR3 consists of 12 residues. Germline CDR1 SGHTS, CDR2 YDEGEE. In DNA form, the CDR3 reads TGTGCCAGCAGCGGGAGTGTCAATGAGCAGTTCTTC. Its protein product is CASSGSVNEQFF.

This clonotype has a count of ten or more. J is TRBJ2-1 and V is TRBV4-1; D is ambiguous. This CDR3 is built from 12 residues. V gave up 1 base and J gave up 12 bases, with 10 bases separating them. Germline lookup yields CDR1 MGHRA and CDR2 YSYEKL. CDR3 sequence reads: CASSQGLEWQFF. The CDR3 region has the DNA TGCGCCAGCAGCCAAGGACTGGAGTGGCAGTTCTTC.

This clonotype has at least ten counts. The chain couples TRBV27 to TRBJ1-5, with 7 positions matching TRBD1. With 5 bases clipped from V and 1 base from J, the junction kept 8 bases outside the gene matches. The CDR3 extends over 16 amino acids. CDR1 MNHEY and CDR2 SMNVEV come from the germline V gene (reference sequence). The CDR3 DNA reads TGTGCCAGCAGTGCTGCAGGGGGATCAAGCAATCAGCCCCAGCATTTT. Translating it yields CASSAAGGSSNQPQHF.

This chain joins TRBV20-1 and TRBJ1-4; 8 nucleotides agree with TRBD1. Trimming at V came to 6 bases and at J to 11 bases, leaving 8 bases not matched to a gene. This CDR3 is 12 amino acids long. The germline gives CDR1 DFQATT, CDR2 SNEGSKA (reference sequence). CDR3 DNA sequence: TGCAGTGCCGCGGCAGGGGGCGAGAAACTGTTTTTT. Translation gives CSAAAGGEKLFF.

This clonotype has more than one count but fewer than ten. The J gene is TRBJ1-3, the V gene TRBV30; the D is unclear. V was trimmed by 3 bases and J by 2 bases, leaving 5 bases between them. CDR1 and CDR2 from the germline V gene are GTSNPN and SVGIG (reference sequence). This CDR3 has 12 amino acids. The CDR3 DNA reads as TGTGCCTGGAGCCAGGCTGGAAACACCATATATTTT. Translating it yields CAWSQAGNTIYF.

The rearrangement joins TRBV6-2 or TRBV6-3 to TRBJ2-1; 13 nucleotides agree with TRBD2. The CDR3 consists of 15 residues. V lost 6 bases and J lost 10; bases outside the gene matches: 9. Germline values: CDR1 MNHEY, CDR2 SVGEGT. The CDR3 loop reads CASRGGLAGAVEQFF. In DNA form, the CDR3 reads TGTGCCAGCAGGGGAGGACTAGCGGGAGCGGTAGAGCAGTTCTTC.

This clonotype occurred a few times. The genes are TRBV7-9 and TRBJ1-1, with D maybe TRBD1 (5 bases). This CDR3 spans 16 amino acids. Germline V gene sequence: CDR1 SEHNR, CDR2 FQNEAQ (reference sequence). V was trimmed by 5 bases and J by 0 bases, leaving 16 bases between them. This chain's CDR3 is CASSHGGVLLNTEAFF. DNA of the CDR3: TGTGCCAGCAGCCACGGGGGGGTCTTATTGAACACTGAAGCTTTCTTT.

This clonotype was observed many times. The chain uses TRBV12-3 or TRBV12-4 and TRBJ1-4; tentative D call: TRBD1 (5 bases). Between the trimmed V and J ends, which lost 6 bases and 7 bases, there was a span of 15 bases. This CDR3 spans 14 amino acids. The CDR3 protein is CASSRDRGLEKLFF. CDR3 bases: TGTGCCAGCAGCCGGGACCGAGGACTTGAAAAACTGTTTTTT.